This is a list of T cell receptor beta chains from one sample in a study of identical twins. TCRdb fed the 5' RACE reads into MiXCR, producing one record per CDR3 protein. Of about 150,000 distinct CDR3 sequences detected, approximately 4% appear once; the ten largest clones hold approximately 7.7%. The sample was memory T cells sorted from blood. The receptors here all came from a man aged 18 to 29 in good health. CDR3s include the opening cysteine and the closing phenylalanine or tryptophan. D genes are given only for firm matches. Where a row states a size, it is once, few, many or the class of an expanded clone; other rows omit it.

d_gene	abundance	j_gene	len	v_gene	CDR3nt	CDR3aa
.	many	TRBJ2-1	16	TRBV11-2	TGTGCCAGCAGCTTAAGGAAGGACAGCTCCTACAATGAGCAGTTCTTC	CASSLRKDSSYNEQFF
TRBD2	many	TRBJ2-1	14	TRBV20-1	TGCAGTGCTACCCGTCTAGCGGACTACAATGAGCAGTTCTTC	CSATRLADYNEQFF
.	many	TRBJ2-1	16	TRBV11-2	TGTGCCAGCAGTCCAGGCGGCAGGGTTTATTCTAATGAGCAGTTCTTC	CASSPGGRVYSNEQFF
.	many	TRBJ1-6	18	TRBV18	TGTGCCAGCTCACCACCGTGGAAGGAAGGAGGCCTTCATTCACCCCTCCACTTT	CASSPPWKEGGLHSPLHF
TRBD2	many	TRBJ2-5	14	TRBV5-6	TGTGCCAGCAGCAAAATAGCGGGAGAAGAGACCCAGTACTTC	CASSKIAGEETQYF
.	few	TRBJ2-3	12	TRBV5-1	TGCGCCAGCAGCCAAGTCACAGATACGCAGTATTTT	CASSQVTDTQYF
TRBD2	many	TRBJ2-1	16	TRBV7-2	TGTGCCAGCAGCTTAGGAGGGACTAGCGGGAACAATGAGCAGTTCTTC	CASSLGGTSGNNEQFF
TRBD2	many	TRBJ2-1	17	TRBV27	TGTGCCAGCAGTTTTAGTAGCGGGAGGGCCCAGGCAAATGAGCAGTTCTTC	CASSFSSGRAQANEQFF
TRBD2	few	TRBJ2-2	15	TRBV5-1	TGCGCCAGCAGCTTGTCTGGGAGGGACACCGGGGAGCTGTTTTTT	CASSLSGRDTGELFF
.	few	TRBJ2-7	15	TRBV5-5	TGTGCCAGCAGACGGGCCGGGGACTCACCCTACGAGCAGTACTTC	CASRRAGDSPYEQYF
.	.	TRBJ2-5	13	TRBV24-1	TGTGCCACCAGTGATTTGGCGGAAGAGACCCAGTACTTC	CATSDLAEETQYF
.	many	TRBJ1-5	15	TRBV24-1	TGTGCCACCATTGGCGGGATTTATAGCAATCAGCCCCAGCATTTT	CATIGGIYSNQPQHF
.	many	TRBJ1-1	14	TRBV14	TGTGCCAGCAGCCAAGTCGGCAGGTACACTGAAGCTTTCTTT	CASSQVGRYTEAFF
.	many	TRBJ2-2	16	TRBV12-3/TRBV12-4	TGTGCCAGCAGTTTGCGGGGTGGAGTCTGGCCCGGGGAGCTGTTTTTT	CASSLRGGVWPGELFF
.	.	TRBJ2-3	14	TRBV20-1	TGCAGTGCTAAAGTCCCGGGCCGGACAGATACGCAGTATTTT	CSAKVPGRTDTQYF
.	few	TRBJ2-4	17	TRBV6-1	TGTGCCAGCAGACAGAATCCTCGGAGCGAAGCCAAAAACATTCAGTACTTC	CASRQNPRSEAKNIQYF
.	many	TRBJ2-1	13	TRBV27	TGTGCCAGCAGTCTTATAGTAGGACCCGAGCAGTTCTTC	CASSLIVGPEQFF
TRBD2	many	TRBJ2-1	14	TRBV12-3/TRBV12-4	TGTGCCAGCAGCCAAACTAGCGGGAGAAATGAGCAGTTCTTC	CASSQTSGRNEQFF
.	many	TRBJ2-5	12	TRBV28	TGTGCCAGCATGGGATTCCAAGAGACCCAGTACTTC	CASMGFQETQYF
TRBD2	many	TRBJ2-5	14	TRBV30	TGTGCCTGGGTAGCGGGCGTGGGCCAAGAGACCCAGTACTTC	CAWVAGVGQETQYF
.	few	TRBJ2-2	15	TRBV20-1	TGCAGTGCAGACCGCCTGGATAGCGACACCGGGGAGCTGTTTTTT	CSADRLDSDTGELFF
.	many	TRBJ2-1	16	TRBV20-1	TGCAGTGCTAGAGATGGGGCGGGCGGGGTCTACAATGAGCAGTTCTTC	CSARDGAGGVYNEQFF
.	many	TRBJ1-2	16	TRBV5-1	TGCGCCAGCAGAACGGCGGCAGGGCGGGCTAACTATGGCTACACCTTC	CASRTAAGRANYGYTF
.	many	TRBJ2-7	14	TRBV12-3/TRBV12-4	TGTGCCAGCAGCAGTATAAACGGCCAATACGAGCAGTACTTC	CASSSINGQYEQYF
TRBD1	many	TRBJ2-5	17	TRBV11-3	TGTGCCAGCAGCTTAGATATCCCGGAACAGGGGTCGAAGACCCAGTACTTC	CASSLDIPEQGSKTQYF
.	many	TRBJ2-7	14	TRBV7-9	TGTGCCAGCAGCGCCGGACTTCCTTACTACGAGCAGTACTTC	CASSAGLPYYEQYF
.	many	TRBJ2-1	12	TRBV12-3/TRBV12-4	TGTGCCAGCAGTTTTCAAAACGGGCCGCAGTTCTTC	CASSFQNGPQFF
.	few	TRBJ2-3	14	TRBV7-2	TGTGCCAGCAGCTTCTCACCGAGCACAGATACGCAGTATTTT	CASSFSPSTDTQYF
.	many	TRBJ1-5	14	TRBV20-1	TGCAGTGCTAGGGACCCCCCAGGGAATCAGCCCCAGCATTTT	CSARDPPGNQPQHF
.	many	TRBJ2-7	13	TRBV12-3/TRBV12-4	TGTGCCAGCAGTTCCCCCCCCCGTTACGAGCAGTACTTC	CASSSPPRYEQYF
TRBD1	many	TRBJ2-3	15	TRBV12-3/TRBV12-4	TGTGCCAGCAGCCACGGACAGGTTATCACAGATACGCAGTATTTT	CASSHGQVITDTQYF
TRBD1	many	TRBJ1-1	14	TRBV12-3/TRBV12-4	TGTGCCAGCAGCCGGGACAGGGTGAACACTGAAGCTTTCTTT	CASSRDRVNTEAFF
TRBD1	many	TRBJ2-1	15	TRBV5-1	TGCGCCAGCAGCTTGGTAGGACAGGGGCAAAATGAGCAGTTCTTC	CASSLVGQGQNEQFF
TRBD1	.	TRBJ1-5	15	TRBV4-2	TGTGCCAGCAGCCAAGATGGGACAGGGTCTCAGCCCCAGCATTTT	CASSQDGTGSQPQHF
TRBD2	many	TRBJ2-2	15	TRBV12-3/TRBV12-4	TGTGCCAGCTCCGGGTCGGGACTAGCCACCGGGGAGCTGTTTTTT	CASSGSGLATGELFF
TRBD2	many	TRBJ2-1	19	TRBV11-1	TGTGCCAGCAGCCTCAGGGCAAAGACAGGACTAGCGGGCCGCAATGAGCAGTTCTTC	CASSLRAKTGLAGRNEQFF
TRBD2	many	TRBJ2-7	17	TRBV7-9	TGTGCCAGCAGCTTTGGGCTAGCGGGTAAATACTCCTACGAGCAGTACTTC	CASSFGLAGKYSYEQYF
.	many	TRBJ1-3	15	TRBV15	TGTGCCACCAGCCGAATCGCCCAGGGATCCGACACCATATATTTT	CATSRIAQGSDTIYF
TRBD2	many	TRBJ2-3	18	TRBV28	TGTGCCAGCAGTTTTAGTGGGAGGGCCTTTGTACGAACAGATACGCAGTATTTT	CASSFSGRAFVRTDTQYF
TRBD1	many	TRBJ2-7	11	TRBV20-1	TGCAGTGCTAGGACAGGGGACGAGCAGTACTTC	CSARTGDEQYF
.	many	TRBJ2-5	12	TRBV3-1	TGTGCCAGCCAGGGGTACCAAGAGACCCAGTACTTC	CASQGYQETQYF
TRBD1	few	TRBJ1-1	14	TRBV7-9	TGTTCCAGCAGCTTACAGGGGGTGAACACTGAAGCTTTCTTT	CSSSLQGVNTEAFF
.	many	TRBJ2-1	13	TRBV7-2	TGTGCCAGCAGCTTTATTGCGTACAATGAGCAGTTCTTC	CASSFIAYNEQFF
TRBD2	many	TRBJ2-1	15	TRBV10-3	TGTGCCATCCGGGGGGGGGAGTTACCCATCAATGAGCAGTTCTTC	CAIRGGELPINEQFF